Listed below are T cell receptor beta chains from one sample, sequenced in a study of cytotoxic CD8 clonotypes in ibrutinib-treated CLL. Clones were read by immunoSEQ multiplex PCR, and TCRdb kept only the in-frame ones, dropping some. The sample lists around 14,000 clones, 50% to 55% occurring once. Source: PBMCs, taken at an approximately 25-month disease-progression time point, from a patient treated with ibrutinib. The source of these receptors is a human donor with chronic lymphocytic leukemia. Both conserved end residues are part of each CDR3. A D gene is named only where the DNA matches it firmly. Clone size is stated in some rows and not others, as once, few, many or a class when expanded.

cdr3_aa,cdr3_nt,j_call,v_call,d_call,clone_size
CSVQSIRRGREKLFF,TGCAGCGTCCAAAGCATTCGACGGGGTAGGGAAAAACTGTTTTTT,TRBJ1-4,TRBV29-1,NA,NA
CASSSGTATNTGELFF,TGTGCCAGCAGCTCCGGGACGGCCACGAACACCGGGGAGCTGTTTTTT,TRBJ2-2,TRBV5-4,NA,NA
CASRAVGRNTEAFF,TGCGCCAGCAGGGCTGTAGGGCGGAACACTGAAGCTTTCTTT,TRBJ1-1,TRBV5-1,NA,NA
CASSVSYEQYF,TGTGCCAGCAGTGTCTCATACGAGCAGTACTTC,TRBJ2-7,TRBV2,NA,few
CATSDRDRYTGELFF,TGTGCCACCAGCGACCGGGACAGATACACCGGGGAGCTGTTTTTT,TRBJ2-2,TRBV15,TRBD1,few
CASAGGMSNQPQHF,TGTGCCAGCGCAGGAGGAATGAGCAATCAGCCCCAGCATTTT,TRBJ1-5,TRBV6-1,NA,NA
CASSPNMNTEAFF,TGTGCCAGCAGCCCCAATATGAACACTGAAGCTTTCTTT,TRBJ1-1,TRBV14,NA,NA
CASSLRDRVTDTQYF,TGTGCCAGCAGCTTAAGGGACAGGGTAACAGATACGCAGTATTTT,TRBJ2-3,TRBV5-6,TRBD1,NA
CASSPRLLEPQHF,TGTGCCAGCAGTCCTCGTCTTTTGGAGCCCCAGCATTTT,TRBJ1-5,TRBV27,NA,NA
CASSHPEGWTEAFF,TGTGCCAGCAGCCACCCCGAAGGGTGGACTGAAGCTTTCTTT,TRBJ1-1,TRBV4-2,NA,large
CASTDLRGADTQYF,TGTGCCAGCACCGACCTCCGGGGGGCGGATACGCAGTATTTT,TRBJ2-3,TRBV2,NA,NA
CASSQDLSYTGELFF,TGTGCCAGCAGCCAAGATTTAAGTTACACCGGGGAGCTGTTTTTT,TRBJ2-2,TRBV4-2,NA,NA
CASSLGRRTVISGANVLTF,TGTGCCAGCAGCTTAGGGCGTAGGACGGTGATCTCTGGGGCCAACGTCCTGACTTTC,TRBJ2-6,TRBV7-9,NA,few
CAHRYNSPLHF,TGTGCCCACAGGTATAATTCACCCCTCCACTTT,TRBJ1-6,TRBV19,NA,NA
CSVELWGSTF,TGCAGCGTTGAACTATGGGGCAGCACCTTC,TRBJ1-2,TRBV29-1,NA,NA
CAWSALSGSTEAFF,TGTGCCTGGAGTGCTTTAAGTGGTTCGACTGAAGCTTTCTTT,TRBJ1-1,TRBV30,NA,NA
CASSSLTGTGANVLTF,TGTGCCAGTAGTTCCCTGACAGGCACTGGGGCCAACGTCCTGACTTTC,TRBJ2-6,TRBV19,NA,NA
CASSFQGSTDTQYF,TGTGCCAGCAGTTTCCAGGGGTCCACAGATACGCAGTATTTT,TRBJ2-3,TRBV28,NA,once
CASSDTDMNTEAFF,TGTGCCAGCAGTGACACGGACATGAACACTGAAGCTTTCTTT,TRBJ1-1,TRBV6-4,NA,NA
CASSLARARGEKLFF,TGCGCCAGCAGCTTGGCGAGGGCAAGGGGGGAAAAACTGTTTTTT,TRBJ1-4,TRBV5-1,NA,NA
CASSIRVSGVGANVLTF,TGTGCCAGTAGTATACGGGTATCGGGGGTAGGGGCCAACGTCCTGACTTTC,TRBJ2-6,TRBV19,NA,NA
CASSLPQGPYNEQFF,TGTGCCAGCAGCTTGCCGCAGGGACCCTACAATGAGCAGTTCTTC,TRBJ2-1,TRBV5-6,NA,NA
CASSLAGGPPGTDTQYF,TGTGCCAGCAGCTTAGCGGGGGGCCCCCCGGGCACAGATACGCAGTATTTT,TRBJ2-3,TRBV7-8,NA,NA